The clone carrying this T cell receptor beta chain was detected many times. The antigen is not known. These data are taken from a study of molecular identifiers for immune sequencing clone quantification. Study findings and constraints: Clonotypes topping 20 RNA copies carried over 97% of effector molecules but under 1% of naive ones. In cases of identical TCR molecules sharing a barcode, highly expanded clone sizes could be underestimated.

The CDR3 contains 15 residues. The germline gives CDR1 SGHVS, CDR2 FQNEAQ. The V gene lost 2 bases and the J gene lost 2 bases, with 10 bases spanning the gap. Sorting defined naive CD8 T cells as CD8+CD4-CCR7+CD45RA+. TCRdb analysed the PCR reads with MiXCR anew, one entry per CDR3 protein. The sample includes around 460,000 distinct CDR3 sequences, roughly 26% of them seen just once. This chain connects TRBV7-8 to TRBJ2-1, with D possibly TRBD2 on 5 matching bases. The sample consisted of naive CD8+ T cells from blood, with Jurkat cell RNA spiked in. Sample subset: FACS-sorted CD8+CD4-CCR7+CD45RA+ naive T cells. The TCR sequence derives from a human donor in good health. Some libraries in this study had Jurkat cell RNA spiked in. The CDR3 loop reads CASSLSLATYNEQFF. As DNA, the CDR3 is TGTGCCAGCAGCTTATCTCTAGCCACCTACAATGAGCAGTTCTTC.